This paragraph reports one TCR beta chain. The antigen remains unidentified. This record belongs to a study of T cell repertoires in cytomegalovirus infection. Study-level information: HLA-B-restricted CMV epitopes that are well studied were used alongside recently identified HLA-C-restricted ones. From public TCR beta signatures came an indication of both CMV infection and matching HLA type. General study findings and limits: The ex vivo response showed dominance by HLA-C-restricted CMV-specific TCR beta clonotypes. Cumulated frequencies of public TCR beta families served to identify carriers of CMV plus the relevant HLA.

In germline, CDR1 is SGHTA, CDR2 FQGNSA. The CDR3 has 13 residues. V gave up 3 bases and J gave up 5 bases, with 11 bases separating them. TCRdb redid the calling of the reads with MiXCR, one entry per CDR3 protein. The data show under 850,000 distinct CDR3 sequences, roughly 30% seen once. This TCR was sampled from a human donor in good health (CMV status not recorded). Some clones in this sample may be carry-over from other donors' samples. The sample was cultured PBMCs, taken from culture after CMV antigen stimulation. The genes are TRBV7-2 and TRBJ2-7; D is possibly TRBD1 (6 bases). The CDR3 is CASSFVGAHEQYF. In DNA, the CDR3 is TGTGCCAGCAGCTTCGTGGGGGCCCACGAGCAGTACTTC.